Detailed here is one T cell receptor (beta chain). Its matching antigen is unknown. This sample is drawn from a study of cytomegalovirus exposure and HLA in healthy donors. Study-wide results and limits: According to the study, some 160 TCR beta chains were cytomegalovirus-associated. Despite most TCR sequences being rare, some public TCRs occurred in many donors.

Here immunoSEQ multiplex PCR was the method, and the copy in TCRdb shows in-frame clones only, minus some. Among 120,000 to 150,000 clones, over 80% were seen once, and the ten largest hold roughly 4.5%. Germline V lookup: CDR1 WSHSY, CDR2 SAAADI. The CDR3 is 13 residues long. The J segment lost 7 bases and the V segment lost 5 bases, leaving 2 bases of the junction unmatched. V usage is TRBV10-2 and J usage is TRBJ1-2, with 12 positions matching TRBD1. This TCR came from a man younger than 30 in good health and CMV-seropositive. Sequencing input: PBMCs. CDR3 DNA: TGCGCCAGCAGTCCGGGACAGGGGGCTGGCTACACCTTC. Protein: CASSPGQGAGYTF.